These 19 T cell receptor beta chains were sequenced from one sample in a study of cytomegalovirus exposure and HLA in healthy donors. It was with 60 Vbeta and 13 Jbeta primers that the PCR ran. Clones were read by immunoSEQ multiplex PCR, and TCRdb kept only the in-frame ones, dropping some. The data hold about 150,000 clones, with approximately 76% observed a single time. What was sequenced was PBMCs. These receptors were taken from a woman in her late teens or twenties in good health and CMV-seropositive.

The chain carries TRBV6-1 and TRBJ1-2; TRBD1 matches 8 bases. This CDR3 spans 14 amino acids. The V gene end was trimmed by 6 bases and the J gene end by 4 bases; junction bases not matched to a gene: 7. Germline-derived CDR1 and CDR2 are MNHNS and SASEGT. As DNA, the CDR3 is TGTGCCAGCAGAACTGGACAGGGATCCTATGGCTACACCTTC. This sequence encodes CASRTGQGSYGYTF.

V gene TRBV4-3 combines with J gene TRBJ1-2; TRBD1 might be the D (5 bases). The CDR3 covers 13 residues. CDR1 and CDR2 (germline): LGHNA, YSLEER. The V gene lost 0 bases and the J gene lost 5 bases, with 7 bases spanning the gap. CDR3 sequence: CASSQDRGYGYTF. For the CDR3, the DNA is TGCGCCAGCAGCCAAGATCGGGGGTATGGCTACACCTTC.

The count of this clone is one. The chain links TRBV6-5 to TRBJ1-1; D is ambiguous. Germline loops: CDR1 MNHEY, CDR2 SVGAGI. The CDR3 is 13 amino acids. The germline V and J ends were trimmed by 5 bases and 11 bases, with 18 bases remaining between them. CDR3 DNA sequence: TGTGCCAGCAGTCCGCTTTTCGGGAAGGTGGCTTTCTTT. This sequence encodes CASSPLFGKVAFF.

The chain employs TRBV2 and TRBJ2-1; 9 bases are a match to TRBD2. The CDR3 contains 14 residues. The V and J ends lost 4 bases and 4 bases, in that order; junction bases with no gene match: 2. Germline CDR1 is SNHLY and CDR2 is FYNNEI. The CDR3 loop reads CASSATSGYNEQFF. In DNA form, the CDR3 reads TGTGCCAGCAGTGCGACTAGCGGTTACAATGAGCAGTTCTTC.

This chain joins TRBV19 and TRBJ1-1; D gene ambiguous. CDR1 and CDR2 (germline): LNHDA, SQIVND (reference sequence). The CDR3 is 15 amino acids. V was pared by 8 bases and J by 1 base, with 17 bases between. The CDR3 bases are TGTGCCAGTGTTCATTTTGGACTCCCGAACACTGAAGCTTTCTTT. Its translation is CASVHFGLPNTEAFF.

This clone occurred once. The rearrangement links TRBV5-4 to TRBJ1-2; the match to TRBD1 covers 9 bases. J lost 8 bases, V lost 3 bases, and 5 bases had no gene match. The CDR3 spans 13 residues. CDR1 is SGHNT and CDR2 is YYREEE in the germline V gene (reference sequence). The CDR3 reads CASSWGQGEGYTF. Here the CDR3 DNA reads TGTGCCAGCAGCTGGGGACAGGGCGAGGGCTACACCTTC.

The V gene is TRBV2, the J gene TRBJ1-4; possible D gene TRBD1, 6 bases. Germline loops: CDR1 SNHLY, CDR2 FYNNEI. V was clipped by 7 bases and J by 12 bases, with 21 bases between them. The CDR3 is made up of 14 amino acids. CDR3 sequence reads: CASKAKGVAEELFF. CDR3 DNA sequence: TGTGCCAGCAAAGCAAAGGGGGTCGCGGAAGAACTGTTTTTT.

The chain combines TRBV6-1 with TRBJ2-7, with D possibly being TRBD1 (6 bases). The CDR3 has 16 residues. Trimming removed 6 bases at V and 3 bases at J, with 21 bases between. Germline V CDR1 and CDR2: MNHNS, SASEGT. CDR3 nucleotides: TGTGCCAGCAGCGAATATCCAACAGGGCCTTTCTACGAGCAGTACTTC. It is translated as CASSEYPTGPFYEQYF.

J is TRBJ2-2 and V is TRBV7-9; D is perhaps TRBD1 (6 bases). CDR3 length: 16 amino acids. Looked up from germline, CDR1 is SEHNR and CDR2 is FQNEAQ (reference sequence). V lost 1 base, J lost 7 bases, and 16 bases lay in between. The DNA for the CDR3 is TGTGCCAGCAGCTTAGGAGGGACAAGGGCCCACGGGGAGCTGTTTTTT. This translates into CASSLGGTRAHGELFF.

Only a few counts were recorded for this clone. V is TRBV7-8 and J is TRBJ1-6; D is ambiguous. The CDR3 is made up of 13 amino acids. The germline V gene has CDR1 SGHVS and CDR2 FQNEAQ. V lost 9 bases and J lost 9, with 15 bases in between. CDR3 amino acids: CASFSGAGSPLHF. CDR3 sequence (DNA): TGTGCCAGTTTTTCGGGTGCCGGTTCACCCCTCCACTTT.

The chain is built from TRBV2 and TRBJ1-3; the D gene is possibly TRBD1 (5 bases). Between the trimmed V and J ends, which lost 4 bases and 0 bases, there was a span of 10 bases. From germline, CDR1 is SNHLY and CDR2 FYNNEI. The CDR3 is 15 residues long. CDR3 loop: CASSAQGLSGNTIYF. CDR3 in DNA: TGTGCCAGCAGTGCGCAGGGCCTCTCTGGAAACACCATATATTTT.

The gene calls are TRBV7-8 and TRBJ2-2; D is uncertain. Trimming took 2 bases from V and 13 from J, leaving 14 bases between them. Germline V gene sequence: CDR1 SGHVS, CDR2 FQNEAQ. The CDR3 contains 13 residues. The CDR3, as DNA: TGTGCCAGCAGCTTATTTGGCGGCAATGGGCTGTTTTTT. Amino acids: CASSLFGGNGLFF. Full variable domain (outside the CDR3, taken from reference TRBV7-8 and TRBJ2-2): GAGVSQSPRYKVAKRGQDVALRCDPISGHVSLFWYQQALGQGPEFLTYFQNEAQLDKSGLPSDRFFAERPEGSVSTLKIQRTQQEDSAVYLCASSLFGGNGLFFGEGSRLTVL.

The chain recombines TRBV30 with TRBJ1-1, with 7 bases that match TRBD1. The germline V gene has CDR1 GTSNPN and CDR2 SVGIG (reference sequence). The CDR3 is made up of 12 amino acids. With V trimmed by 3 bases and J by 4 bases, 2 bases remained unmatched. For the CDR3, the DNA is TGTGCCTGGAGACAGGGGTCCACTGAAGCTTTCTTT. This gives the protein CAWRQGSTEAFF.

This clone has a handful of counts. The chain combines TRBV4-1 with TRBJ2-2; 11 positions match TRBD1. Germline V lookup: CDR1 MGHRA, CDR2 YSYEKL. Germline trimming cut 3 bases from V and 6 bases from J; bases unmatched to any gene: 6. The CDR3 totals 16 residues. The CDR3 nucleotides are TGCGCCAGCAGCCAGTCCGGGACAGGGGGGTCCGGGGAGCTGTTTTTT. It codes for CASSQSGTGGSGELFF.

V gene TRBV10-3 combines with J gene TRBJ2-3, with TRBD1 as a possible D gene (5 bases). Germline CDR1 ENHRY, CDR2 SYGVKD. With 5 bases removed from V and 5 bases from J, the gap between germline ends came to 8 bases. This CDR3 is 12 amino acids long. The CDR3 DNA is TGTGCCATCAGTCCTAGGGGAGATACGCAGTATTTT. Residues: CAISPRGDTQYF.

The rearrangement joins TRBV6-5 to TRBJ1-1; a weak D match, TRBD1 (5 bases). V lost 1 base, J lost 2 bases, and 8 bases lay in between. This CDR3 is 14 amino acids long. The V gene's germline CDR1 is MNHEY and CDR2 SVGAGI. The CDR3 DNA reads TGTGCCAGCAGTTACTTTGACAGCAACACTGAAGCTTTCTTT. This translates into CASSYFDSNTEAFF.

This chain links TRBV4-2 with TRBJ2-5; 9 bases align to TRBD2. Losses at the gene ends were 0 bases for V and 9 bases for J; bases not matched to a gene: 23. Germline CDR1 LGHNA, CDR2 YNFKEQ. The CDR3 has 20 residues. CDR3 sequence (DNA): TGTGCCAGCAGCCAAGAAAGTGGAGGATCGGCGGGGGGGAAAATGGGGGCCCAGTACTTC. Protein product: CASSQESGGSAGGKMGAQYF.

This chain joins TRBV28 and TRBJ2-5; D is possibly TRBD1 (7 bases). CDR1 MDHEN and CDR2 SYDVKM come from the germline V gene. The V end was cut by 5 bases, the J end by 5 bases, with 12 bases between. The CDR3 covers 13 residues. CDR3 region: CASSPRGRETQYF. CDR3 bases: TGTGCCAGCAGTCCCAGGGGGAGGGAGACCCAGTACTTC. Variable domain in full (rest from reference TRBV28 and TRBJ2-5): DVKVTQSSRYLVKRTGEKVFLECVQDMDHENMFWYRQDPGLGLRLIYFSYDVKMKEKGDIPEGYSVSREKKERFSLILESASTNQTSMYLCASSPRGRETQYFGPGTRLLVL.

The chain uses TRBV6-6 and TRBJ2-3, with 8 bases matching TRBD2. The CDR3 length is 14 residues. The germline gives CDR1 MNHNY, CDR2 SVGAGI (reference sequence). After removal of 8 bases from V and 4 bases from J, the junction contained 8 bases not matched to a gene. CDR3: CASSGGVMADTQYF. CDR3 nucleotides: TGTGCCAGCTCCGGGGGGGTGATGGCAGATACGCAGTATTTT.